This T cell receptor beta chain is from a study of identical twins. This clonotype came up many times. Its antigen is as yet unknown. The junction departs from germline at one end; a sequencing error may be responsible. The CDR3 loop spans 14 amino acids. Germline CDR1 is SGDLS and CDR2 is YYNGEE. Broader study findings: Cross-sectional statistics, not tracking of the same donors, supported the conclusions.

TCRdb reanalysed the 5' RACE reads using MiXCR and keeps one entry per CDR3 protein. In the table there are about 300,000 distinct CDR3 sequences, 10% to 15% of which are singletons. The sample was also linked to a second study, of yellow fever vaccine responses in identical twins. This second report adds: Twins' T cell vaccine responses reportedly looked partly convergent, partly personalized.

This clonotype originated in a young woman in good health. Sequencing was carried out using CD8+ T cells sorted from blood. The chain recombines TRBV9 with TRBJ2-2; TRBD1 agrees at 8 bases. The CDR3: CASSVGQGTGELFF. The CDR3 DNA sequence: TGTGCCAGCAGTGTAGGACAGGGTACAGGGGAGCTGTTTTTT. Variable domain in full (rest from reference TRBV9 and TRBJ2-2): DSGVTQTPKHLITATGQRVTLRCSPRSGDLSVYWYQQSLDQGLQFLIQYYNGEERAKGNILERFSAQQFPDLHSELNLSSLELGDSALYFCASSVGQGTGELFFGEGSRLTVL.